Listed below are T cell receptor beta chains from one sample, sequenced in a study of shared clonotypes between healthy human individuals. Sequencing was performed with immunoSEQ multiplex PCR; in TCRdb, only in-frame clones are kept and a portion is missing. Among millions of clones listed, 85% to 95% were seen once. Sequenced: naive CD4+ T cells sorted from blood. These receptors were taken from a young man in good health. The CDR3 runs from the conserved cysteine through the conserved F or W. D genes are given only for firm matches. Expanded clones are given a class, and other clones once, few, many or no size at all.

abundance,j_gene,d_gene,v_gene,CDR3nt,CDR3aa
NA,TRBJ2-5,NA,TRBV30,TGTGCCTGGGGTGGCGGACTGTCTGGGGAGACCCAGTACTTC,CAWGGGLSGETQYF
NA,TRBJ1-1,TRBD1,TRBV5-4,TGTGCCAGCAGCGGGCCGGGACAGGGGGCTTTGAACACTGAAGCTTTCTTT,CASSGPGQGALNTEAFF
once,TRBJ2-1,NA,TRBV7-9,TGTGCCAGCACCACTCGGGACAATTACAATGAGCAGTTCTTC,CASTTRDNYNEQFF
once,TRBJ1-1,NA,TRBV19,TGTGCCAGTTGTCCTTACTCAAGACAGGAGCCCGCTGAAGCTTTCTTT,CASCPYSRQEPAEAFF
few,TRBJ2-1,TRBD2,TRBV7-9,TGTGCCAGCAGCGCCCGGTGGAGCCTAGCGGGAGGGCCGAATGAGCAGTTCTTC,CASSARWSLAGGPNEQFF
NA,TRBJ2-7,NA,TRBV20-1,TGCAGTGCCGGAAGGGGCCACGAGCAGTACTTC,CSAGRGHEQYF
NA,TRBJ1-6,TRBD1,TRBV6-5,TGTGCCAGCAGTTACGAAGGGACAGGGGTTTCACCCCTCCACTTT,CASSYEGTGVSPLHF
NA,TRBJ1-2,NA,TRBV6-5,TGTGCCAGCACCGTCGGCCTGGCTTATGGCTACACCTTC,CASTVGLAYGYTF
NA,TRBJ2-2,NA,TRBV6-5,TGTGCCAGCAGTTACTTCCAGGGGTTAGGGAGCGGGGAGCTGTTTTTT,CASSYFQGLGSGELFF
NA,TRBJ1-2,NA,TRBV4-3,TGCGCCAGCAGCCAAGAGTGGCTAATAACCAACTATGGCTACACCTTC,CASSQEWLITNYGYTF
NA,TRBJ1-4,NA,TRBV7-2,TGTGCCAGCAGCCTCCTAGGGGTAGGGGCGAATAATGAAAAACTGTTTTTT,CASSLLGVGANNEKLFF
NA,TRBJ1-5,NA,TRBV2,TGTGCCAGCAGTGAAGTAGGGGACTATAGCAATCAGCCCCAGCATTTT,CASSEVGDYSNQPQHF
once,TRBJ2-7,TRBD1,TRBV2,TGTGCCAGCAGTGAGACAGGGAACTACGAGCAGTACTTC,CASSETGNYEQYF
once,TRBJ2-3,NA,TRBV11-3,TGTGCCAGCAGCCTCTCAGGAGGGGGGAGCACAGATACGCAGTATTTT,CASSLSGGGSTDTQYF
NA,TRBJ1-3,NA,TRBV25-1,TGTGCCAGCAGTGAACAGGGATCTGGAAACACCATATATTTT,CASSEQGSGNTIYF
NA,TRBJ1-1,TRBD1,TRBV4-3,TGCGCCAGCAGCCAAGGGGGGACAGCCTCTACTGAAGCTTTCTTT,CASSQGGTASTEAFF
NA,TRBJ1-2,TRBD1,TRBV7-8,TGTGCCAGCAGCTCCATGGGGGGACAGAACTATGGCTACACCTTC,CASSSMGGQNYGYTF
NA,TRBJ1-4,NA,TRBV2,TGTGCCAGCAGGGATATTGCAACTAATGAAAAACTGTTTTTT,CASRDIATNEKLFF
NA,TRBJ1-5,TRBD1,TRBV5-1,TGCGCCAGCAGCTTGAGAGGGGGCCGGGATCAGCCCCAGCATTTT,CASSLRGGRDQPQHF
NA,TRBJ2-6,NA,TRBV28,TGTGCCAGCAGGGCGTGGTTAATCTCTGGGGCCAACGTCCTGACTTTC,CASRAWLISGANVLTF
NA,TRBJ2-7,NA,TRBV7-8,TGTGCCAGCAGCCGAGGTGGGACTGCCTACGAGCAGTACTTC,CASSRGGTAYEQYF
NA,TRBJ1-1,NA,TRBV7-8,TGTGCCAGCAGCGCCGGACAGCGGAACACTGAAGCTTTCTTT,CASSAGQRNTEAFF
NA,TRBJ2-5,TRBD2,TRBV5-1,TGCGCCAGCAGCGTTAGACTAGCGGGAGGGGGAGAGACCCAGTACTTC,CASSVRLAGGGETQYF
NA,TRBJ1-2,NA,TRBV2,TGTGCCAGCAGTGAAGTTGGGACGCTTGACTATGGCTACACCTTC,CASSEVGTLDYGYTF
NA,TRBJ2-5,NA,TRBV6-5,TGTGCCAGCAGTAGATCGCAAGAGACCCAGTACTTC,CASSRSQETQYF
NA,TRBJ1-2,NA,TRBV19,TGTGCCAGTACCGATGCGGGGACATCGATCGGCTACACCTTC,CASTDAGTSIGYTF
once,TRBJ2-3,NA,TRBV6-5,TGTGCCAGCAGTTACGGGGGACGGAGCACAGATACGCAGTATTTT,CASSYGGRSTDTQYF
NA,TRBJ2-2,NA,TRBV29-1,TGCAGCGTTGTAACTTTAGACCCCGGGGAGCTGTTTTTT,CSVVTLDPGELFF
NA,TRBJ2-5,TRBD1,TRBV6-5,TGTGCCAGCAGTGCCGGGACAGTCCAAGAGACCCAGTACTTC,CASSAGTVQETQYF
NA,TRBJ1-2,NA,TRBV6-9,TGTGCCAGCACCCCCGGACAGAAGTATGGCTACACCTTC,CASTPGQKYGYTF
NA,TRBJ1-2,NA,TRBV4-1,TGCGCCAGCAGCCAAGTTGGCGGTTCTAACTATGGCTACACCTTC,CASSQVGGSNYGYTF
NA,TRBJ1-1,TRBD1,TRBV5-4,TGTGCCAGCAGCTTTAGGAACAGGGGGACTGAAGCTTTCTTT,CASSFRNRGTEAFF
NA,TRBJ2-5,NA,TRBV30,TGTGCCTGGGGGCTGAGTCTGGGAGTGGAGACCCAGTACTTC,CAWGLSLGVETQYF
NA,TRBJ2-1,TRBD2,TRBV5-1,TGCGCCAGCAGCCCAACGACTAGCTCGGGATACAATGAGCAGTTCTTC,CASSPTTSSGYNEQFF
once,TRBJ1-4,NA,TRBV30,TGTGCCTGGAGTTTTAATGAAAAACTGTTTTTT,CAWSFNEKLFF
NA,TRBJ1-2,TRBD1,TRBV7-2,TGTGCCAGCAGCCCGGACAGGGCAGGAAGGTATGGCTACACCTTC,CASSPDRAGRYGYTF